Each of the 15 T cell receptor beta chains below was sequenced from the same sample in a study of blood T cell repertoires in COVID-19. Sequencing was performed with immunoSEQ multiplex PCR; in TCRdb, only in-frame clones are kept and a portion is missing. This sample has fewer than 350,000 clones, with 65% to 90% found just once. The sample comprised peripheral blood. These receptors were collected from a human donor in a cohort sampled during active COVID-19.

This clone has a single count. The chain recombines TRBV7-9 with TRBJ1-1, with D perhaps TRBD1 (6 bases). The CDR3 loop spans 17 amino acids. V dropped 5 bases and J dropped 1 base, with 20 bases sitting between them. Per germline, CDR1 SEHNR and CDR2 FQNEAQ (reference sequence). The CDR3 region has the DNA TGTGCCAGCAGCGAACAGGGCACCCTTCAGGAGAACACTGAAGCTTTCTTT. This translates into CASSEQGTLQENTEAFF.

This clone showed up just once. CDR3: CASSGTGGTGELFF. The CDR3 region has the DNA TGCGCCAGCAGCGGGACAGGGGGCACCGGGGAGCTGTTTTTT. The genes are TRBV5-1 and TRBJ2-2, with TRBD1 matching 11 bases. The germline gives CDR1 SGHRS, CDR2 YFSETQ. The J segment lost 4 bases and the V segment lost 4 bases, leaving 0 bases of the junction unmatched. The CDR3 extends over 14 amino acids.

V is TRBV6-5 and J is TRBJ2-5, with 13 bases identical to TRBD2. Per the germline V gene, CDR1 is MNHEY and CDR2 is SVGAGI. The CDR3 has 16 residues. Trimming cost V 2 bases and J 5 bases; bases outside gene matches: 5. The CDR3 coding sequence is TGTGCCAGCAGTTACGAACTAGCGGGGGGGCGGGAGACCCAGTACTTC. Translating it yields CASSYELAGGRETQYF.

V usage is TRBV3-1 (or the pseudogene TRBV3-2) and J usage is TRBJ2-1; tentatively, D is TRBD2 (6 bases). Trimming stripped 4 bases from V and 9 bases from J, with 13 bases between. This CDR3 region has 13 residues. Looked up from germline, CDR1 is LGHDT and CDR2 is YNNKEL (reference sequence). The CDR3: CASSPRDFAEQFF. The DNA for the CDR3 is TGTGCCAGCAGCCCGCGGGACTTCGCTGAGCAGTTCTTC.

The chain combines TRBV5-1 with TRBJ1-1; D is unresolved. The germline gives CDR1 SGHRS, CDR2 YFSETQ. The V and J ends lost 0 bases and 6 bases respectively, with 9 bases between them. CDR3 length: 13 residues. The CDR3 spells CASSLVGVAEAFF. CDR3 DNA: TGCGCCAGCAGCTTGGTCGGTGTCGCTGAAGCTTTCTTT.

V gene TRBV29-1 combines with J gene TRBJ1-1; 9 bases agree with TRBD1. CDR3 size: 13 residues. Germline V gene lookup returns CDR1 SQVTM and CDR2 ANQGSEA. V trimming: 6 bases; J trimming: 4 bases; junction bases outside the gene matches: 6. The CDR3 reads CSVRDRVGTEAFF. DNA for the CDR3: TGCAGCGTAAGGGACAGGGTGGGCACTGAAGCTTTCTTT.

The chain combines TRBV6-5 with TRBJ1-1; D may be TRBD1 (5 bases). Germline-derived CDR1 and CDR2 are MNHEY and SVGAGI. The CDR3 spans 13 residues. Between the trimmed V and J ends, which lost 5 bases and 8 bases, there was a span of 15 bases. DNA for the CDR3: TGTGCCAGCAGTAACGCCAGGGATCGGGAAGCTTTCTTT. This codes for CASSNARDREAFF.

V is TRBV6-5 and J is TRBJ1-2; D may be TRBD1 (5 bases). The CDR3 contains 14 residues. Germline V CDR1 and CDR2: MNHEY, SVGAGI. V was pared by 6 bases and J by 8 bases, with 19 bases between. The CDR3 sequence is CASRTNSGSLGYTF. The CDR3 DNA is TGTGCCAGCAGGACGAACTCAGGGTCCTTGGGCTACACCTTC.

The V and J genes are TRBV6-5 and TRBJ2-7; no clear D. Between the trimmed V and J ends, which lost 0 bases and 2 bases, there was a span of 11 bases. Germline V gives CDR1 MNHEY, CDR2 SVGAGI. The CDR3 is 15 residues long. CDR3 amino acids: CASSYSSYKTYEQYF. DNA for the CDR3: TGTGCCAGCAGTTACTCCTCGTACAAGACCTACGAGCAGTACTTC.

J is TRBJ1-1 and V is TRBV18; D is possibly TRBD1 (5 bases). Per germline, CDR1 KGHSH and CDR2 LQKENI. Trimming shortened V by 2 bases and J by 10 bases, and 11 bases separated the two germline ends. CDR3 length: 12 amino acids. The CDR3 sequence is CASSPGGAGAFF. The CDR3 nucleotides read TGTGCCAGCTCACCAGGCGGGGCGGGAGCTTTCTTT. Looking up the rest from reference TRBV18 and TRBJ1-1 gives the full variable domain: NAGVMQNPRHLVRRRGQEARLRCSPMKGHSHVYWYRQLPEEGLKFMVYLQKENIIDESGMPKERFSAEFPKEGPSILRIQQVVRGDSAAYFCASSPGGAGAFFGQGTRLTVV.

A few counts support this clone. This chain connects TRBV2 to TRBJ1-4; 9 nucleotides agree with TRBD1. The V and J ends lost 2 bases and 4 bases, in that order; junction bases with no gene match: 5. Germline V gene sequence: CDR1 SNHLY, CDR2 FYNNEI. CDR3 length equals 16 residues. The DNA of the CDR3 is TGTGCCAGCAGTGAACCCGGGACAGGGTTTAATGAAAAACTGTTTTTT. It translates to CASSEPGTGFNEKLFF.

This rearrangement joins TRBV30 to TRBJ1-1, with unresolved D. This CDR3 has 13 amino acids. Trimming left V 4 bases short and J 0 bases short, with 9 bases between. Per germline, CDR1 GTSNPN and CDR2 SVGIG (reference sequence). The CDR3 sequence is CAWIGGVNTEAFF. CDR3 DNA sequence: TGTGCCTGGATTGGCGGAGTGAACACTGAAGCTTTCTTT. The variable domain in full, completed from reference TRBV30 and TRBJ1-1, reads SQTIHQWPATLVQPVGSPLSLECTVEGTSNPNLYWYRQAAGRGLQLLFYSVGIGQISSEVPQNLSASRPQDRQFILSSKKLLLSDSGFYLCAWIGGVNTEAFFGQGTRLTVV.

The gene calls are TRBV29-1 and TRBJ2-7; D call uncertain. There are 14 residues in the CDR3. Trimming cost V 6 bases and J 0 bases, with 15 bases left between them. CDR1 and CDR2 from the germline V gene are SQVTM and ANQGSEA. The CDR3 spells CSVVGLRSSYEQYF. Here the CDR3 DNA reads TGCAGCGTGGTGGGTCTTCGGAGCTCCTACGAGCAGTACTTC.

The J gene is TRBJ2-3, the V gene TRBV6-5, with a possible D match to TRBD2 (5 bases). This CDR3 region has 13 residues. Looked up from germline, CDR1 is MNHEY and CDR2 is SVGAGI. V was cut by 7 bases and J by 3 bases, with 11 bases left in between. The DNA for the CDR3 is TGTGCCAGCACCCACTCGGGGACAGATACGCAGTATTTT. Its translation is CASTHSGTDTQYF.

In this sample, this clone turned up once. V and J are TRBV5-1 and TRBJ2-5, with 14 bases that match TRBD2. The ends lost 4 bases at V and 4 bases at J; junction bases unmatched: 12. Germline assignment: CDR1 SGHRS and CDR2 YFSETQ. CDR3 size: 18 residues. The CDR3 DNA is TGCGCCAGCAGCAATTATGGACTAGCGGGGGGTCTGGGAGAGACCCAGTACTTC. Its protein product is CASSNYGLAGGLGETQYF.